These T cell receptor beta chains were read from a single sample in a study of blood T cell repertoires in COVID-19. The table came from immunoSEQ multiplex PCR; TCRdb's copy has only in-frame clones and leaves some out. Among just over 75,000 clones listed, around 85% were seen once. Sequencing used peripheral blood. The receptor source for this set is a woman over 75 with active or convalescent COVID-19. The CDR3 runs from the conserved cysteine through the conserved F or W. Each record gives: CDR3 DNA, CDR3 protein, CDR3 length, D gene, V gene, J gene. A D gene is named only where the DNA matches it firmly.

TGTGCCAGCAGACTCCAGGGAGGTGGGGAGACCCAGTACTTC	CASRLQGGGETQYF	14	.	TRBV28	TRBJ2-5
TGTGCCAGCATCGGGGGTGACTATGGCTACACCTTC	CASIGGDYGYTF	12	.	TRBV28	TRBJ1-2
TGTGCTAGCAGCCCGTCCGCGGAGAGCACAGATACGCAGTATTTT	CASSPSAESTDTQYF	15	.	TRBV7-7	TRBJ2-3
TGCAGCGGGACTTTGGCTTATTACAATGAGCAGTTCTTC	CSGTLAYYNEQFF	13	.	TRBV29-1	TRBJ2-1
TGTGCCACCAGTGATCCCGGTGGTGAAGCTTTCTTT	CATSDPGGEAFF	12	.	TRBV24-1	TRBJ1-1
TGTGCCATCAGACCCGGGGGTGTGGAGACCCAGTACTTC	CAIRPGGVETQYF	13	.	TRBV10-3	TRBJ2-5
TGTGCCAGCTCACCAGCCTCCGGGCTAGCGGCTTACGAGCAGTACTTC	CASSPASGLAAYEQYF	16	TRBD2	TRBV18	TRBJ2-7
TGTGCCAGCAGCGGGACAGGGGGCGAAAAACTGTTTTTT	CASSGTGGEKLFF	13	TRBD1	TRBV6-5	TRBJ1-4
TGTGCCAGCACGACCCGAGGAAACTCTGGAAACACCATATATTTT	CASTTRGNSGNTIYF	15	.	TRBV28	TRBJ1-3
TGCGCCAGCAGCCAAGACGGGACAGCAGTTGAAGCTTTCTTT	CASSQDGTAVEAFF	14	TRBD1	TRBV4-3	TRBJ1-1
TGTGCCAGCAGTGAAAGGGGACAGAAAAACACCGGGGAGCTGTTTTTT	CASSERGQKNTGELFF	16	TRBD1	TRBV6-1	TRBJ2-2